This TCR beta chain originates from a study of graft-versus-host responses after intestinal transplantation (dated by TCRdb to the early 2020s). Concerning the study at large: The transplants that recipients received were multivisceral, liver-intestinal, or isolated intestinal. Anti-thymocyte globulin induction was given to all recipients, followed by maintenance tacrolimus and steroids for around three years. After intestinal transplantation, graft-versus-host and host-versus-graft alloreactive T cell clones were followed in the graft, circulation and bone marrow using bulk TCR-beta CDR3 sequencing. Alloreactive clones were identified by sequencing pre-transplant mixed lymphocyte reaction products and comparing these products with unstimulated pre-transplant donor and recipient T cells. A cohort of approximately 23 intestinal transplant recipients, including one retransplant, was enrolled, and a few patients lacking pretransplant specimens were excluded. A peak of at least 4% donor T cells among recipient peripheral blood mononuclear cells was the definition used for donor T cell macrochimerism. Rather than going through the commercial service, samples from a few later patients were sequenced in-house on an Illumina MiSeq and processed with MiXCR. Broad study findings and their caveats: Patients with donor T cell macrochimerism had high GvH to HvG T cell clonal ratios in their allografts. GvH clones were detected in recipient bone marrow, and some appeared earlier in ileal mucosa or blood, consistent with an intestinal mucosal origin. Early after transplant, peak levels of circulating GvH clones were associated with declines in HvG clones. Conclusions were limited by the relatively low number and heterogeneity of intestinal transplant patients.

V is pruned by 4 bases and J by 3 bases, leaving 7 bases of the junction without a gene match. CDR1 and CDR2 are drawn from the germline V gene: SGHRS, YFSETQ. The CDR3, cysteine through phenylalanine, is 14 amino acids long. CDR3 DNA only is kept here, 42 bases in frame from base 1. Regarding this clone: Its antigen is not yet known. No much larger clonotype is one base removed from it; base qualities were not supplied.

The method was the immunoSEQ multiplex PCR assay. In most patients, genomic DNA was isolated using the Qiagen DNeasy Blood and Tissue Kit and sent frozen to Adaptive Biotechnologies for TCR sequencing. For most patients, high-throughput TCR-beta CDR3 sequencing of genomic DNA was performed by Adaptive Biotechnologies. Under the source paper's analysis protocol: Adaptive's ImmunoSEQ software supplied the TCR sequencing data for 18 patients, while MiXCR and VDJtools were used to process three other patients. To correct CD4 versus CD8 sorting errors, sequences present in both subsets at a frequency ratio below 5:1 were removed. Because the origin of CDR3 nucleotide sequences shared between donor and recipient could not be assigned, those sequences were removed. At least 2-fold expansion over unstimulated cells and a minimum CFSE-low frequency of 0.002% (template counts) or 0.001% (read counts) were required for clones to be classified as alloreactive. A clone was considered mappable if detected in the sequenced pre-transplant spleen, lymph node, or MLR CFSE-low populations of the donor or recipient. The cumulative frequency of alloreactive clones was calculated as a percentage of all sequences, weighted by copy number. What TCRdb holds here is the immuneACCESS table cut down to in-frame rearrangements. Part of the clones is not present; checked against another copy, under half of the missing clones reflect an unresolved V gene, and the others are unexplained. Clonal size and the V and J genes are those of that table, whereas D and trimming came from the DNA. In all, the sample holds about 100,000 clones, and more than 85% of those were seen once. More than 0.8% of the sample is held by the ten biggest clonotypes.

The time point label, read with the paper, signifies: cells obtained before transplantation from donor or recipient. CD3+CD4+ and CD3+CD8+ populations were FACS-sorted from unstimulated pre-transplant donor and recipient cells taken from spleen or lymph nodes. This TCR came from a human donor who received an intestinal transplant. The V and J genes are TRBV5-1 and TRBJ2-7, with 7 bases in between that match TRBD2. The sample consisted of unstimulated CD4+ T cells sorted from spleen or lymph node cells, taken before intestinal transplant. The CDR3 loop reads CASSKGLPYYEQYF. The DNA sequence reads TGCGCCAGCAGCAAGGGACTACCATACTACGAGCAGTACTTC.